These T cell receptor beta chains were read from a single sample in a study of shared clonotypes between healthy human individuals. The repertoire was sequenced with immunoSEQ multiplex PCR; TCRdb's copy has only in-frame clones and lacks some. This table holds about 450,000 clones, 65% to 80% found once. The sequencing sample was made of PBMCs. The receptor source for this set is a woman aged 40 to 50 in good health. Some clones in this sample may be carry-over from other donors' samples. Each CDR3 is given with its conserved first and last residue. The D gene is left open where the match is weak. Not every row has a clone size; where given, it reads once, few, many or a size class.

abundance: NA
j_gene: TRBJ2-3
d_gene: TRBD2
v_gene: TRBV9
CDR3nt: TGTGCCAGCAGCGTAGTGACTAGCGCCTCGGGGGATACGCAGTATTTT
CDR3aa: CASSVVTSASGDTQYF

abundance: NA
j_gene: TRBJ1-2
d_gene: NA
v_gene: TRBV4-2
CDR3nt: TGTGCCAGCAGCCAAGGGAAGAGGGATGGCTACACCTTC
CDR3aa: CASSQGKRDGYTF

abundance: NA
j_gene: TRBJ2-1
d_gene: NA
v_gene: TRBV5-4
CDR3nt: TGTGCCAGCAGCTCTACACTAGGTTTAGGCAATGAGCAGTTCTTC
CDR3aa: CASSSTLGLGNEQFF

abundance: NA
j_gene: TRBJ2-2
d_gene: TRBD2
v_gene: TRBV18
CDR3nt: TGTGCCAGCTCCGTCCCTAGCGGGCCGAACACCGGGGAGCTGTTTTTT
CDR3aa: CASSVPSGPNTGELFF

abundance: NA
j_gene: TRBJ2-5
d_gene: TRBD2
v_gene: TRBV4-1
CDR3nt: TGCGCCAGCAGCCCCCTGACTAGCGAGACCCAGTACTTC
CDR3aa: CASSPLTSETQYF

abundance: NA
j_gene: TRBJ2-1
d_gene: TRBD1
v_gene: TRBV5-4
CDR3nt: TGTGCCAGCAGCTTACCGGGACAGGGGAGGCATGAGCAGTTCTTC
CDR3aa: CASSLPGQGRHEQFF

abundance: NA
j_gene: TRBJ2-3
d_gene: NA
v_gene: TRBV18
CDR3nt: TGTGCCAGCTCACCACTTTCGTTCACAGATACGCAGTATTTT
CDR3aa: CASSPLSFTDTQYF

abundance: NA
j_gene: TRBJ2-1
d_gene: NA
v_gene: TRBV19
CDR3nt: TGTGCCAGTAGTTCACAGGTCTACAATGAGCAGTTCTTC
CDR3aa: CASSSQVYNEQFF

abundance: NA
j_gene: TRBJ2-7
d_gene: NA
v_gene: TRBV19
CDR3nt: TGTGCCAGTAGCCCTCCTTCGACGGCATCCTACGAGCAGTACTTC
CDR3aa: CASSPPSTASYEQYF

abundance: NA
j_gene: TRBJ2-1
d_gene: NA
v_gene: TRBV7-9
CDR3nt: TGTGCCAGCAGCTTAGCCCCTGAGCAGTTCTTC
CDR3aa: CASSLAPEQFF

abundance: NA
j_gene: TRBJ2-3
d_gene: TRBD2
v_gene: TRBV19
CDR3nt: TGTGCCAGTAGTATATGGACTAGCGGGGGTGCTAGCACAGATACGCAGTATTTT
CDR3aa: CASSIWTSGGASTDTQYF

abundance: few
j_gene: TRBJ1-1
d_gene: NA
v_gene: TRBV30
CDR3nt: TGTGCCTGGAGTGTAGTCCGAGGCGCTGAAGCTTTCTTT
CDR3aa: CAWSVVRGAEAFF

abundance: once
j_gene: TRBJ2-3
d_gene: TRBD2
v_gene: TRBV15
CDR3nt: TGTGCCACCAGCAGAGATCCTAGCGGGATAACAGATACGCAGTATTTT
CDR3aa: CATSRDPSGITDTQYF

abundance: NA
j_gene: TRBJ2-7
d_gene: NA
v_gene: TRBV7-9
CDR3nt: TGTGCCAGCAGCTTAGGTAGCCCACTGAATGGCTACGAGCAGTACTTC
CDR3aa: CASSLGSPLNGYEQYF

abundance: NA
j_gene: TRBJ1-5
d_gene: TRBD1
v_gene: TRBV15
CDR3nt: TGTGCCACCAGCAGAGTACCCCAGGGGGCGCGTGGGTATAGCAATCAGCCCCAGCATTTT
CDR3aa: CATSRVPQGARGYSNQPQHF